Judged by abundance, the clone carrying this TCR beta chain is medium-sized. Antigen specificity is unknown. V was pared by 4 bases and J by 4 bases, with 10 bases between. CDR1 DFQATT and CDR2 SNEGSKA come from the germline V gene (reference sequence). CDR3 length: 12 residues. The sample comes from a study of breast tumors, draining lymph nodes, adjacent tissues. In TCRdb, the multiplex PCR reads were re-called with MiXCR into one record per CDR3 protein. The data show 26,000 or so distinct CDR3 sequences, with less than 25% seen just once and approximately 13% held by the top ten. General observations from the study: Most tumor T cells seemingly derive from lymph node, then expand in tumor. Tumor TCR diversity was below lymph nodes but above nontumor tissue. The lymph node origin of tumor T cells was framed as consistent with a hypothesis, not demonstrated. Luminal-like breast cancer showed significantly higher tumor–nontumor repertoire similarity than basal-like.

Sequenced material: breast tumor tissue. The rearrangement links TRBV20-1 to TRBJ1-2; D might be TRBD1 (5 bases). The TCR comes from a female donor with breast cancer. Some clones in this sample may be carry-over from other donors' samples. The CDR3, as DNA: TGCAGTGCTAACTTCGACAGCTATGGCTACACCTTC. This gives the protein CSANFDSYGYTF.